The following is a T cell receptor beta chain sequence with its context. These data originate in a study of T cell repertoires in ileal Crohn's disease. Study as a whole: Every patient was operated on for stricturing (approximately 60%) or penetrating (about 39%) complications.

TCRdb keeps only in-frame clones here, not all; method: immunoSEQ multiplex PCR. The table includes approximately 2,500 clones, roughly 88% detected once. Time point defined: neoterminal ileum biopsy at postoperative endoscopy, about 6 months after surgery. The CDR3 consists of 17 residues. Trimming removed 6 bases at V and 1 base at J, with 16 bases between. Germline CDR1 KGHSH, CDR2 LQKENI. The source material was ileal tissue. V and J are TRBV18 and TRBJ2-6; D is ambiguous. The receptor was derived from an adult with Crohn's disease. The CDR3 reads CASSRGWGSSGANVLTF. CDR3 DNA sequence: TGTGCCAGCTCTCGTGGTTGGGGATCGTCTGGGGCCAACGTCCTGACTTTC.